This T cell receptor beta chain was profiled in a study of blood T cell repertoires in COVID-19. The data were produced by immunoSEQ multiplex PCR, yet TCRdb's version contains in-frame clones alone and is incomplete. The data show about 42,000 clones, 75% to 80% seen once. The CDR3 runs to 17 residues. V was clipped by 2 bases and J by 5 bases, with 16 bases between them. CDR1 and CDR2 from the germline V gene are SEHNR and FQNEAQ (reference sequence). The chain uses TRBV7-9 and TRBJ1-6; possibly TRBD1 for D (6 bases). The sample taken for sequencing was peripheral blood. The clonotype originates from a woman aged 70-85 years with acute or convalescent COVID-19. The CDR3 region has the DNA TGTGCCAGCAGCTTACTACAGGGAGTTGCTAATAATTCACCCCTCCACTTT. Translation gives CASSLLQGVANNSPLHF.